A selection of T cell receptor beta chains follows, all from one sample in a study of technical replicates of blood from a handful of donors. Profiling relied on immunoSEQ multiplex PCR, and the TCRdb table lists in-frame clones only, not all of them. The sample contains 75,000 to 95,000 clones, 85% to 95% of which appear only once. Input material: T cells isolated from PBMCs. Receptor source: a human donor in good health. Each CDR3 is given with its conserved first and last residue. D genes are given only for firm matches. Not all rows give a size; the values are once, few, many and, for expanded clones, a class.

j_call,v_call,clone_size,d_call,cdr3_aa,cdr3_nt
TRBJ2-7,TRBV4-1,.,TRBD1,CASSQGQGDYEQYF,TGCGCCAGCAGCCAGGGACAGGGGGACTACGAGCAGTACTTC
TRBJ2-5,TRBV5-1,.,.,CASCFVWQKETQYF,TGCGCCAGCTGCTTTGTCTGGCAGAAAGAGACCCAGTACTTC
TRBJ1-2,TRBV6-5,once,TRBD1,CASSPRGQGYGYTF,TGTGCCAGCAGCCCACGGGGACAGGGTTATGGCTACACCTTC
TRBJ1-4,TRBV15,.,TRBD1,CATSRAVLRRQGEEKLFF,TGTGCCACCAGCAGAGCTGTATTGCGTAGACAGGGTGAAGAAAAACTGTTTTTT
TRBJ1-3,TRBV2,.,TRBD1,CASSVSGTAGADTIYF,TGTGCCAGCAGTGTTTCCGGGACAGCGGGCGCGGACACCATATATTTT
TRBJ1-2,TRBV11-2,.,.,CASFGEGGHGYTF,TGTGCCAGCTTTGGGGAGGGAGGGCATGGCTACACCTTC
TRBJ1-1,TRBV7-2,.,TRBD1,CASSLVQGALNTEAFF,TGTGCCAGCAGCTTAGTACAGGGGGCGTTAAACACTGAAGCTTTCTTT
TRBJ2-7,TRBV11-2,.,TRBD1,CASSSGTGNYEQYF,TGTGCCAGCAGCTCGGGGACAGGGAACTACGAGCAGTACTTC
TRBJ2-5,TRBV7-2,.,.,CASSLGAGLKTQYF,TGTGCCAGCAGCTTAGGGGCAGGGCTAAAGACCCAGTACTTC
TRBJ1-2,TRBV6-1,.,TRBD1,CASSENLGFGQGPQNYGYTF,TGTGCCAGCAGTGAAAACCTAGGTTTCGGACAGGGGCCTCAAAACTATGGCTACACCTTC
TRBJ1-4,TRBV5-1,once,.,CASSLGGRRSNEKLFF,TGCGCCAGCAGCTTGGGGGGCAGGCGGTCTAATGAAAAACTGTTTTTT
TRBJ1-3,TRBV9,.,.,CASSVPSGISGNTIYF,TGTGCCAGCAGCGTTCCCTCAGGGATCTCTGGAAACACCATATATTTT
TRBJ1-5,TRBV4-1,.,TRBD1,CASSQRDRLNQPQHF,TGCGCCAGCAGCCAGCGGGACAGGCTCAATCAGCCCCAGCATTTT
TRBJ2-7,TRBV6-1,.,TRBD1,CASSRDSNSYEQYF,TGTGCCAGCAGCCGGGACAGCAATTCCTACGAGCAGTACTTC
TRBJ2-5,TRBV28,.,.,CASSLRQETQYF,TGTGCCAGCAGTTTAAGACAGGAGACCCAGTACTTC
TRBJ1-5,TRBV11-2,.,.,CASSSLQLGPQHF,TGTGCCAGCAGCTCCCTTCAACTTGGGCCCCAGCATTTT
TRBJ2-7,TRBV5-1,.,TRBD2,CASSLELAGYYEQYF,TGCGCCAGCAGCTTGGAACTAGCGGGGTACTACGAGCAGTACTTC
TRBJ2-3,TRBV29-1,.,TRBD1,CSVKTGLGDTQYF,TGCAGCGTGAAGACAGGGTTAGGAGATACGCAGTATTTT
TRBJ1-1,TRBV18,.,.,CASSRGLGNTEAFF,TGTGCCAGCTCAAGGGGGTTAGGGAACACTGAAGCTTTCTTT
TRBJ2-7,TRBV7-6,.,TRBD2,CASSPQISGSNDEQYF,TGTGCCAGCAGCCCTCAGATTAGCGGGAGTAACGACGAGCAGTACTTC
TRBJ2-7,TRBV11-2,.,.,CASSLVELAIVHEQYF,TGTGCCAGCAGCTTAGTAGAGCTAGCGATAGTCCACGAGCAGTACTTC
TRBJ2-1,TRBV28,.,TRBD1,CASSFNRGDSATFDGNEQFF,TGTGCCAGCAGTTTCAACAGGGGGGACTCGGCCACCTTTGATGGCAATGAGCAGTTCTTC
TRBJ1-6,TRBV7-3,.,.,CASSLMRNSPLHF,TGTGCCAGCAGCTTAATGCGTAATTCACCCCTCCACTTT
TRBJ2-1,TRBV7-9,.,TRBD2,CASSLRDYLNEQFF,TGTGCCAGCAGCCTCCGGGACTATCTCAATGAGCAGTTCTTC
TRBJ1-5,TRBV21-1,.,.,CASSIADRRDQPQHF,TGTGCCAGCAGCATTGCGGACAGGAGAGATCAGCCCCAGCATTTT
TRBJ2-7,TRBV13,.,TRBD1,CASSEGDREIEGHYEQYF,TGTGCCAGCAGCGAAGGGGACAGGGAGATTGAGGGCCACTACGAGCAGTACTTC
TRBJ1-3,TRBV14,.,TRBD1,CASSHYGGDRVNEPGNTIYF,TGTGCCAGCAGCCACTACGGCGGGGACAGAGTAAATGAGCCTGGAAACACCATATATTTT
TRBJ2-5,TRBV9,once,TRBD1,CASSVAQGAGETQYF,TGTGCCAGCAGCGTGGCCCAGGGGGCAGGGGAGACCCAGTACTTC
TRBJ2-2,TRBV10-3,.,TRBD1,CAIRGQTGANTGELFF,TGTGCCATCAGGGGCCAAACAGGGGCGAACACCGGGGAGCTGTTTTTT
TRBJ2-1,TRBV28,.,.,CASSLEQVYNEQFF,TGTGCCAGCAGCCTAGAACAAGTCTACAATGAGCAGTTCTTC
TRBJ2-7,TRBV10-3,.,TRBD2,CAISESLAGGPYEQYF,TGTGCCATCAGTGAGTCGTTAGCGGGGGGCCCCTACGAGCAGTACTTC
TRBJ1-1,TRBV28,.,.,CASRRLEVPNTEAFF,TGTGCCAGCAGGCGACTGGAGGTACCGAACACTGAAGCTTTCTTT
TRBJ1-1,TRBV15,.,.,CATSRIRGRTEAFF,TGTGCCACCAGCAGAATCAGGGGTCGTACTGAAGCTTTCTTT
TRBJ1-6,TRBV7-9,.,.,CASSLETADNSPLHF,TGTGCCAGCAGCTTAGAGACAGCTGATAATTCACCCCTCCACTTT
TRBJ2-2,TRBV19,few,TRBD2,CASSRLAGAVITGELFF,TGTGCCAGTAGTCGACTAGCGGGAGCAGTAATCACCGGGGAGCTGTTTTTT
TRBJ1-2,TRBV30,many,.,CAWSDGTRRNGYTF,TGTGCCTGGAGTGATGGTACACGGAGGAATGGCTACACCTTC
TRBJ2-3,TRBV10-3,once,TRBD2,CATGLAGGLADTQYF,TGTGCCACAGGACTAGCGGGGGGGCTAGCAGATACGCAGTATTTT